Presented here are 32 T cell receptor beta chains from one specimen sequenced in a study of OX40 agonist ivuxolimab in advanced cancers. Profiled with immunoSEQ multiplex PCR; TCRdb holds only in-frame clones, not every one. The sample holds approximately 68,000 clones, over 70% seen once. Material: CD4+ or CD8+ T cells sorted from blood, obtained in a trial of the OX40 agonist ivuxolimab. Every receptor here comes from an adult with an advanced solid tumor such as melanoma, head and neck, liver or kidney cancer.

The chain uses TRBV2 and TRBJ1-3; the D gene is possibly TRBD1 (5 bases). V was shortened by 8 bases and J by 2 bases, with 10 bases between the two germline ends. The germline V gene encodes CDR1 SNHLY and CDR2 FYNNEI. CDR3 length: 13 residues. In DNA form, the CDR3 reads TGTGCCAGCCGAGGGGAAGCTGGAAACACCATATATTTT. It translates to CASRGEAGNTIYF.

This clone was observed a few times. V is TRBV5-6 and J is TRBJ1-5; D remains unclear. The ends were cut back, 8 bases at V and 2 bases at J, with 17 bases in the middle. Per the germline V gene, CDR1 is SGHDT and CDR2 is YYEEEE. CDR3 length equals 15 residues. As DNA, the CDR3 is TGTGCCAGTTCAGTATTCGGAGGAGGCAATCAGCCCCAGCATTTT. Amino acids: CASSVFGGGNQPQHF. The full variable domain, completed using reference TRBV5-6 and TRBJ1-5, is DAGVTQSPTHLIKTRGQQVTLRCSPKSGHDTVSWYQQALGQGPQFIFQYYEEEERQRGNFPDRFSGHQFPNYSSELNVNALLLGDSALYLCASSVFGGGNQPQHFGDGTRLSIL.

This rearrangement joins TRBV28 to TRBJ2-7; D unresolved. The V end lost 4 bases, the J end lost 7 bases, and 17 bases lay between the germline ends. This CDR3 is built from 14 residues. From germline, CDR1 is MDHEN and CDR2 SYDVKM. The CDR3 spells CASSSPQLTREQYF. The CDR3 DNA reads TGTGCCAGCAGTTCGCCCCAGCTGACACGGGAGCAGTACTTC.

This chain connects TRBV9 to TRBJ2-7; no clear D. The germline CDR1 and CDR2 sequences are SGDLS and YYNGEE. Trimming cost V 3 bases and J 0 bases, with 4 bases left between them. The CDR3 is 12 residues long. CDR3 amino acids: CASSGGSYEQYF. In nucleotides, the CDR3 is TGTGCCAGCAGCGGGGGCTCCTACGAGCAGTACTTC.

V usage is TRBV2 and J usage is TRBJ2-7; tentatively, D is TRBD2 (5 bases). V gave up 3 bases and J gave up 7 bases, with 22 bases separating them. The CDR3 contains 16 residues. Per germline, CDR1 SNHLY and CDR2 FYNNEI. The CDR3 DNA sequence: TGTGCCAGCAGTGAGCTTCGAGCGGTACCAGTAGAAGAGCAGTACTTC. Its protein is CASSELRAVPVEEQYF.

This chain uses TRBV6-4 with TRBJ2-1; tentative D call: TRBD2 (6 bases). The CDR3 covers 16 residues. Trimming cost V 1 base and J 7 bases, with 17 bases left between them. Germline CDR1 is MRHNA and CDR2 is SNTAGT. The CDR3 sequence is CASSDFGSTSGNEQFF. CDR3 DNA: TGTGCCAGCAGTGACTTCGGGAGTACTTCGGGGAATGAGCAGTTCTTC.

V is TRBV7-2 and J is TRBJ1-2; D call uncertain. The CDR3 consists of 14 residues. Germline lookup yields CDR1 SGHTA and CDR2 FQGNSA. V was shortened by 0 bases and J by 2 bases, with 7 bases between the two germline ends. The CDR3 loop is CASSLAGLNYGYTF. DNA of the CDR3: TGTGCCAGCAGCTTAGCTGGACTGAACTATGGCTACACCTTC. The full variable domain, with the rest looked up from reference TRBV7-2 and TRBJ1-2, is GAGVSQSPSNKVTEKGKDVELRCDPISGHTALYWYRQSLGQGLEFLIYFQGNSAPDKSGLPSDRFSAERTGGSVSTLTIQRTQQEDSAVYLCASSLAGLNYGYTFGSGTRLTVV.

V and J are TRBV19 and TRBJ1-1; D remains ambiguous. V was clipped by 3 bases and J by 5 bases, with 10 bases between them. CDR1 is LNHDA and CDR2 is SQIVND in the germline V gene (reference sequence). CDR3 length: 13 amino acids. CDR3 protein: CASSIGRRTEAFF. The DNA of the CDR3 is TGTGCCAGTAGTATCGGAAGAAGGACTGAAGCTTTCTTT.

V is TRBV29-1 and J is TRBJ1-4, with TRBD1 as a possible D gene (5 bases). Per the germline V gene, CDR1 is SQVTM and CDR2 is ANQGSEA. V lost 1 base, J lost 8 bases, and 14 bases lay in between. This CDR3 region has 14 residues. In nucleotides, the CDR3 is TGCAGCGTTGAAGGGGTAGGGGAGGGCGAAAAACTGTTTTTT. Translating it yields CSVEGVGEGEKLFF. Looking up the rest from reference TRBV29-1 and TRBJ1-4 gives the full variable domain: SAVISQKPSRDICQRGTSLTIQCQVDSQVTMMFWYRQQPGQSLTLIATANQGSEATYESGFVIDKFPISRPNLTFSTLTVSNMSPEDSSIYLCSVEGVGEGEKLFFGSGTQLSVL.

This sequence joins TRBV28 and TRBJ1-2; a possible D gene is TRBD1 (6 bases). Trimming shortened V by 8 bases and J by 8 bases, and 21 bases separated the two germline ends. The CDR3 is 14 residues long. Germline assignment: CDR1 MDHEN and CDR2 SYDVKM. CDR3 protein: CASLQGPTGEGYTF. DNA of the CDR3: TGTGCCAGCCTACAAGGCCCGACAGGTGAAGGCTACACCTTC.

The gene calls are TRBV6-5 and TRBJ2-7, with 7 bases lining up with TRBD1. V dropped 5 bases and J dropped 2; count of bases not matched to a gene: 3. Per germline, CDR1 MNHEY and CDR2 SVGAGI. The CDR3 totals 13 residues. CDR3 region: CASSRDRTYEQYF. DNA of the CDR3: TGTGCCAGCAGTCGGGACAGAACCTACGAGCAGTACTTC.

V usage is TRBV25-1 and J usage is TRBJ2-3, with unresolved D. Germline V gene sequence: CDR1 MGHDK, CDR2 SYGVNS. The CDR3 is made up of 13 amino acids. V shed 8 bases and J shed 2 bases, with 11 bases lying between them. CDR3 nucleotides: TGTGCCAGCCGGAGCGACACCACAGATACGCAGTATTTT. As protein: CASRSDTTDTQYF.

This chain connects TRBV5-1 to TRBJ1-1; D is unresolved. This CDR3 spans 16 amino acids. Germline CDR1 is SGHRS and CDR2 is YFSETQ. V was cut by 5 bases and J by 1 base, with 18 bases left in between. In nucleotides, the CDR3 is TGCGCCAGCAGGGCAAGGCAGAGCCTAGGGAACACTGAAGCTTTCTTT. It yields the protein CASRARQSLGNTEAFF. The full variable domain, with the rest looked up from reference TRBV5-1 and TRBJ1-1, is KAGVTQTPRYLIKTRGQQVTLSCSPISGHRSVSWYQQTPGQGLQFLFEYFSETQRNKGNFPGRFSGRQFSNSRSEMNVSTLELGDSALYLCASRARQSLGNTEAFFGQGTRLTVV.

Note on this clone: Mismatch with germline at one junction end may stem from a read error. The chain's CDR3 is CASSLATRSYNEQFF. The CDR3 DNA reads TGTGCCAGCAGCCTAGCGACGCGCTCCTACAATGAGCAGTTCTTC. The chain joins TRBV7-9 to TRBJ2-1; possibly TRBD2 for D (6 bases). Germline V gene lookup returns CDR1 SEHNR and CDR2 FQNEAQ (reference sequence). This CDR3 spans 15 amino acids.

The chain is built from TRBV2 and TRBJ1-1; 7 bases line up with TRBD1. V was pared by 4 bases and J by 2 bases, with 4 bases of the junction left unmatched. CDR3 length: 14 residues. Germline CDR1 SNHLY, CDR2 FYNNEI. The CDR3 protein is CASSAQGLNTEAFF. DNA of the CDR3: TGTGCCAGCAGTGCACAGGGGCTTAACACTGAAGCTTTCTTT.

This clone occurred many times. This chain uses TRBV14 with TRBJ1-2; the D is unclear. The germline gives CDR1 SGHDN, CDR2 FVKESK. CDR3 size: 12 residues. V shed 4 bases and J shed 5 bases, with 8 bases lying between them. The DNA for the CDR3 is TGTGCCAGCAGCCCGGCGGGGTATGGCTACACCTTC. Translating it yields CASSPAGYGYTF.

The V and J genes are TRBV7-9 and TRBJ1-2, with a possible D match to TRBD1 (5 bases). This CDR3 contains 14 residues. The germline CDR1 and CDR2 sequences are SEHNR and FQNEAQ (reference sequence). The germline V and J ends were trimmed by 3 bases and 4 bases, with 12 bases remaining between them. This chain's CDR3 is CASSLGHGPYGYTF. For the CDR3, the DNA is TGTGCCAGCAGCTTGGGGCACGGTCCCTATGGCTACACCTTC.

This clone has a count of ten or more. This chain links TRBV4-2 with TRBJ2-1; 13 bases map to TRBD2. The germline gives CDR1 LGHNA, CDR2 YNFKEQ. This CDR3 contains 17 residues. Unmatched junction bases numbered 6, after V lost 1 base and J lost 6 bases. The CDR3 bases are TGTGCCAGCAGCCAAGGACTAGCGGGAGGCGGGTTCAATGAGCAGTTCTTC. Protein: CASSQGLAGGGFNEQFF.

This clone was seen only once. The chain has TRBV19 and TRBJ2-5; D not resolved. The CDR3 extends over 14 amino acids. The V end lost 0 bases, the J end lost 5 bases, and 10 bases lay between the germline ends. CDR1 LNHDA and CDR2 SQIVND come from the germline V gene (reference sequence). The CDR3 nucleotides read TGTGCCAGTAGTATAGATCTCACGGTTGAGACCCAGTACTTC. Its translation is CASSIDLTVETQYF.

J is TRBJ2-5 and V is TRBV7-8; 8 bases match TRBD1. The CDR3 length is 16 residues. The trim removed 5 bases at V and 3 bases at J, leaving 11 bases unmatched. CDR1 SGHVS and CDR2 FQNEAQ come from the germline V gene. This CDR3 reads CASSLGRYRGKETQYF. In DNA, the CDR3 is TGTGCCAGCAGCCTAGGGCGGTACAGGGGGAAAGAGACCCAGTACTTC.

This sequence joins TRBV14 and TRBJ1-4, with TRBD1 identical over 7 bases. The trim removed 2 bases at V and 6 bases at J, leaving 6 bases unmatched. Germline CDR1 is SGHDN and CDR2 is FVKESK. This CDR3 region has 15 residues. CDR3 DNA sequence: TGTGCCAGCAGCCAATTTGGAGGGGGCCATGAAAAACTGTTTTTT. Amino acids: CASSQFGGGHEKLFF.

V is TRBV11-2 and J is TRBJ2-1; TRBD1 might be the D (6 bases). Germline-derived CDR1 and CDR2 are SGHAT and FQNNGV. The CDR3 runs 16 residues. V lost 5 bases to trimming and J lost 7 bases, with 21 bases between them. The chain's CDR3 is CASSIQGNMYGNEQFF. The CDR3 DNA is TGTGCCAGCAGCATCCAGGGGAACATGTACGGGAATGAGCAGTTCTTC.

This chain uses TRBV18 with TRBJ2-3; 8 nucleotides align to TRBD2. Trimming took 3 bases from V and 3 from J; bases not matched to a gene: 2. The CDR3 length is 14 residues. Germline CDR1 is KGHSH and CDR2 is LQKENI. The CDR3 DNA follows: TGTGCCAGCTCACCTAGCGGGATGACAGATACGCAGTATTTT. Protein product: CASSPSGMTDTQYF.

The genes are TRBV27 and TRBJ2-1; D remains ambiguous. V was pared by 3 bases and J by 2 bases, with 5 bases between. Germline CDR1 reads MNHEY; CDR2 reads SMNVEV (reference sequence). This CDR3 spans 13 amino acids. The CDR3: CASSFRTYNEQFF. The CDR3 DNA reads TGTGCCAGCAGTTTCCGTACCTACAATGAGCAGTTCTTC.

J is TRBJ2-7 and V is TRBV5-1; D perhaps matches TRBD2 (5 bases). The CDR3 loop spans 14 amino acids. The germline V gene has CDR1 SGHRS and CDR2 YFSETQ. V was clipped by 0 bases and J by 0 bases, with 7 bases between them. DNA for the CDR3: TGCGCCAGCAGCTTGGATGGGAGCTCCTACGAGCAGTACTTC. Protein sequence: CASSLDGSSYEQYF.

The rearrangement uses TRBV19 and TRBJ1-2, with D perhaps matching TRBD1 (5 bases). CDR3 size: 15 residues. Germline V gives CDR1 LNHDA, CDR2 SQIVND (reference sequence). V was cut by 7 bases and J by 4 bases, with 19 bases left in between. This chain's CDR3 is CASTSAEKRGYGYTF. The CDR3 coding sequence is TGTGCCAGTACCTCAGCGGAGAAGAGGGGCTATGGCTACACCTTC.

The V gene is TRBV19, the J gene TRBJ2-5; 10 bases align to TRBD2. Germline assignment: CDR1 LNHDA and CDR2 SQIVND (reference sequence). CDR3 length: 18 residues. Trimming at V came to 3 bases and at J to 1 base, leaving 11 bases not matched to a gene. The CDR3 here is CASSILPRAGGLQETQYF. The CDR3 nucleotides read TGTGCCAGTAGTATTCTACCCCGAGCGGGAGGGCTCCAAGAGACCCAGTACTTC.

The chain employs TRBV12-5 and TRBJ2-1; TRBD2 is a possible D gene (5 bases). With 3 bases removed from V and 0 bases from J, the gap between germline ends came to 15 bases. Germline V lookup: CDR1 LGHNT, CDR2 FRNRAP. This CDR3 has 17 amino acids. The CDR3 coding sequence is TGTGCTAGTGGTTTACCCACTAGTGACCCCTCCTACAATGAGCAGTTCTTC. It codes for CASGLPTSDPSYNEQFF.

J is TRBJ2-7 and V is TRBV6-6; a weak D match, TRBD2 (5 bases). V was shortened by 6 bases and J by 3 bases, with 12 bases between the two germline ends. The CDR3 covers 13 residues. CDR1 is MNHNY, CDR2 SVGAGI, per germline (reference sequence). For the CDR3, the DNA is TGTGCCAGCAGCTTACTAGTTGACTACGAGCAGTACTTC. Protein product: CASSLLVDYEQYF.

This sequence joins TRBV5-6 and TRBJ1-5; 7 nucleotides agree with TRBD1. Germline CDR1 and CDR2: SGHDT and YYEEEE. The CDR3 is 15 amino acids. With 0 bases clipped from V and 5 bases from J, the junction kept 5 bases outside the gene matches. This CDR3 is CASSLAGGSYQPQHF. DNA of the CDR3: TGTGCCAGCAGCTTGGCAGGGGGTTCTTATCAGCCCCAGCATTTT.

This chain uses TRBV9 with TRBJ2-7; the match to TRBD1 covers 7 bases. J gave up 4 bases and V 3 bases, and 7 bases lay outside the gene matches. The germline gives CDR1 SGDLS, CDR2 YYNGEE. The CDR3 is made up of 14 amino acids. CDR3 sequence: CASSAGLTGYEQYF. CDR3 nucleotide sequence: TGTGCCAGCAGCGCGGGATTGACAGGGTACGAGCAGTACTTC.

The CDR3 DNA reads as TGCGCCAGCAGCCAACCACCACAGAGCGGGCGGGAGGAAGAGACCCAGTACTTC. Translating it yields CASSQPPQSGREEETQYF. The J gene is TRBJ2-5, the V gene TRBV4-1; 8 positions match TRBD2. The CDR3 extends over 18 amino acids. CDR1 and CDR2 (germline): MGHRA, YSYEKL. Trimming removed 2 bases from V and 3 bases from J; junction bases left unmatched: 14.